This record looks at one T cell receptor beta chain sequence and its context. Its specificity is unknown. The data were taken from a study of shared clonotypes between healthy human individuals. Repertoires were generated with immunoSEQ multiplex PCR, while TCRdb's copy carries only in-frame clones and drops some. The table has over a million clones, approximately 78% seen once. Study-wide points: Non-shared clonotypes were found to have lower generation probabilities than the clonotypes that were shared by all four of the sorted-subset donors.

The source of this sequence is a man aged 18 to 29 in good health. Some clones in this sample may be carry-over from other donors' samples. The material sequenced was memory CD4+ T cells from PBMCs. Subset given: CD45RA-negative fraction.

CDR3 in amino acids: CASSLGVDTQYF. CDR3 sequence (DNA): TGTGCCAGCAGCTTAGGGGTGGATACGCAGTATTTT. V gene TRBV7-9 combines with J gene TRBJ2-3; D is undetermined. Trimming took off 1 base at V and 6 bases at J, with 5 bases between the two ends. The germline CDR1 and CDR2 sequences are SEHNR and FQNEAQ (reference sequence). The CDR3 extends over 12 amino acids.